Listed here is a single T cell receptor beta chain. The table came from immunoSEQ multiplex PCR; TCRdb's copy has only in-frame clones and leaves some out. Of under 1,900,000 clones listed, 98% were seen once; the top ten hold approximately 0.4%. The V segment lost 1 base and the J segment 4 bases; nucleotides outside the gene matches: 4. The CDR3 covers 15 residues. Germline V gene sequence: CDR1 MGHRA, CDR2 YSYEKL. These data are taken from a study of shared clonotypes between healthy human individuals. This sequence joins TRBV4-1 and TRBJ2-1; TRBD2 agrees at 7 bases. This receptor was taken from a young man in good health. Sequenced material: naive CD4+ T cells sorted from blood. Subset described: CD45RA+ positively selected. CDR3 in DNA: TGCGCCAGCAGCCAAGGGAGCGGGATGTACAATGAGCAGTTCTTC. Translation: CASSQGSGMYNEQFF.